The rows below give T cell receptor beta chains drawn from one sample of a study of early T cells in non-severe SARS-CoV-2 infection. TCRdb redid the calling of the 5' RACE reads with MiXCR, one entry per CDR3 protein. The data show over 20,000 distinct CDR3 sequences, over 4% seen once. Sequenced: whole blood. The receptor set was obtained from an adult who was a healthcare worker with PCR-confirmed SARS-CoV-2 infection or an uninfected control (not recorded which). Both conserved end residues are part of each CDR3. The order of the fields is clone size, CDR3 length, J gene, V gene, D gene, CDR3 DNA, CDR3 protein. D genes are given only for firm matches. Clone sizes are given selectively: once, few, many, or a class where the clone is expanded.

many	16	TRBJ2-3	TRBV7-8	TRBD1	TGTGCCAGCAGCTCGACAGGGGGCCTTAGCACAGATACGCAGTATTTT	CASSSTGGLSTDTQYF
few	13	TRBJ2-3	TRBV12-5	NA	TGTGCTAGTGGTTTGGCCGTCCAAGATACGCAGTATTTT	CASGLAVQDTQYF
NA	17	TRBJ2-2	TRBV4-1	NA	TGCGCCAGCAGCCAAGTTTCGGGGACCTCGAACACCGGGGAGCTGTTTTTT	CASSQVSGTSNTGELFF
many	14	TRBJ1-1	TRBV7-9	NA	TGTGCCAGCAGCTTTCTACAGACGAACACTGAAGCTTTCTTT	CASSFLQTNTEAFF
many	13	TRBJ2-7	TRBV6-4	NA	TGTGCCAGCAGTGACAGGGAAAGCTCCGAGCAGTACTTC	CASSDRESSEQYF
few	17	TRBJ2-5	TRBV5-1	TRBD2	TGCGCCAGCAGCTTCTCCAGCGGGGGGGCCAGGCAAGAGACCCAGTACTTC	CASSFSSGGARQETQYF
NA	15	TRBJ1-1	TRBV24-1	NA	TGTGCCACCAGTGAACTACGAAGGAAGGGAGGTTCGGCTTTCTTT	CATSELRRKGGSAFF
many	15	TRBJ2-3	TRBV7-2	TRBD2	TGTGCCAGCAGCTCCGCGGGGGGGCGCACAGATACGCAGTATTTT	CASSSAGGRTDTQYF
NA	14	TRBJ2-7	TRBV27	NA	TGTGCCAGCAGTAAGGGGGGCAGCTCCTACGAGCAGTACTTC	CASSKGGSSYEQYF
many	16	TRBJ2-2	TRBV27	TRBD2	TGTGCCAGCAGTTTCCCCAGCGGGGGGGCAACCGGGGAGCTGTTTTTT	CASSFPSGGATGELFF
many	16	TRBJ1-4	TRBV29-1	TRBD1	TGCAGCGTTGAAGGAGGCAGGGGGGAGTCTAATGAAAAACTGTTTTTT	CSVEGGRGESNEKLFF
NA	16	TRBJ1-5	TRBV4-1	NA	TGCGCCAGCAGCCAAGAGGTTTCACAGTACAATCAGCCCCAGCATTTT	CASSQEVSQYNQPQHF
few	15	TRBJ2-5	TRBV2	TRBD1	TGTGCCAGCAAAACGGACAGGGGGAATCAAGAGACCCAGTACTTC	CASKTDRGNQETQYF
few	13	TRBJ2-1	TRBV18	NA	TGTGCCAGCTCACCACCATCCGGCAATGAGCAGTTCTTC	CASSPPSGNEQFF
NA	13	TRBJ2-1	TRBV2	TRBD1	TGTGCCAGCAGTTGGAATGCAGGGGGCCTTTCTTGCTTC	CASSWNAGGLSCF
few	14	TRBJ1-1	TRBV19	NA	TGTGCCAGTAGTCGAACCGGTTTGGAGACTGAAGCTTTCTTT	CASSRTGLETEAFF
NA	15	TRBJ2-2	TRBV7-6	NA	TGTGCCAGCAGCTTAGTTACCAGGAGCACCGGGGAGCTGTTTTTT	CASSLVTRSTGELFF
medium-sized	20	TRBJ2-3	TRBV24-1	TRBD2	TGTGCCACCAGTGACCCCGCCGGACGGACTAGCGGCACTAGCACAGATACGCAGTATTTT	CATSDPAGRTSGTSTDTQYF
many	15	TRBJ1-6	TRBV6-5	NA	TGTGCCAGCAGAACCCCAGGGGCTACTAATTCACCCCTCCACTTT	CASRTPGATNSPLHF
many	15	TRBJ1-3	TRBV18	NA	TGTGCCAGCTCACCACAGGAATTCTCTGGAAACACCATATATTTT	CASSPQEFSGNTIYF
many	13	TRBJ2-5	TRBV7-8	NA	TGTGCCAGCAGCCCCGGGAATCAAGAGACCCAGTACTTC	CASSPGNQETQYF
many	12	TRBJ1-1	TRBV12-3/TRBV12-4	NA	TGTGCCAGCAGGCTCAGGGACACTGAAGCTTTCTTT	CASRLRDTEAFF
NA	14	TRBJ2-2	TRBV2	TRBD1	TGTGCCAGCAGTGGGACAGGGAAGTCCGGGGAGCTGTTTTTT	CASSGTGKSGELFF